This entry lists 27 T cell receptor beta chains sequenced from one sample in a study of OX40 agonist ivuxolimab in advanced cancers. Sequencing used immunoSEQ multiplex PCR; TCRdb keeps in-frame clones, though not all of them. The sample has around 30,000 clones, under 85% seen once. The sample consisted of CD4+ or CD8+ T cells sorted from blood, taken in a trial of the OX40 agonist ivuxolimab. The receptors come from an adult with an advanced solid tumor such as melanoma, head and neck, liver or kidney cancer.

V is TRBV27 and J is TRBJ1-1; 7 nucleotides agree with TRBD1. Unmatched junction bases numbered 11, after V lost 3 bases and J lost 4 bases. Germline lookup yields CDR1 MNHEY and CDR2 SMNVEV (reference sequence). The CDR3 is 16 residues long. The CDR3 DNA reads as TGTGCCAGCAGTTTGACAGGGATTACGTGGAGCACTGAAGCTTTCTTT. Amino acids: CASSLTGITWSTEAFF.

This chain uses TRBV9 with TRBJ1-4; D is unresolved. V was trimmed by 0 bases and J by 7 bases, leaving 16 bases between them. This CDR3 region has 16 residues. The V gene's germline CDR1 is SGDLS and CDR2 YYNGEE. This CDR3 is CASSVDPGGNSEKLFF. The CDR3 region has the DNA TGTGCCAGCAGCGTAGATCCGGGAGGGAACAGTGAAAAACTGTTTTTT.

The genes are TRBV7-9 and TRBJ2-5; TRBD1 is a possible D gene (6 bases). This CDR3 contains 15 residues. Germline lookup yields CDR1 SEHNR and CDR2 FQNEAQ (reference sequence). V was clipped by 5 bases and J by 7 bases, with 20 bases between them. CDR3 loop: CASSAGQPSSGTQYF. CDR3 in DNA: TGTGCCAGCAGCGCCGGACAGCCCAGCAGTGGGACCCAGTACTTC.

This clone was recorded a few times. The V gene is TRBV19, the J gene TRBJ1-1; D call uncertain. The V gene lost 0 bases and the J gene lost 5 bases, with 16 bases spanning the gap. Germline CDR1 LNHDA, CDR2 SQIVND (reference sequence). This CDR3 has 16 residues. As DNA, the CDR3 is TGTGCCAGTAGTATAGATCCCGGACGGAGGGATACTGAAGCTTTCTTT. It is translated as CASSIDPGRRDTEAFF.

The rearrangement links TRBV14 to TRBJ1-1; D is uncertain. CDR1 and CDR2 from the germline V gene are SGHDN and FVKESK. This CDR3 spans 12 amino acids. Trimming took off 3 bases at V and 5 bases at J, with 7 bases between the two ends. CDR3 nucleotides: TGTGCCAGCAGCCACCTAGGGACTGAAGCTTTCTTT. It yields the protein CASSHLGTEAFF.

The chain combines TRBV18 with TRBJ2-7; D is ambiguous. The J call may be faulty, since TRBJ2-5 better matches the DNA end. The germline gives CDR1 KGHSH, CDR2 LQKENI. CDR3 length: 12 amino acids. DNA for the CDR3: TGTGCCAGCTCACCACTTATGGAGACCCAGTACTTC. It translates to CASSPLMETQYF.

The rearrangement links TRBV18 to TRBJ1-4; D gene uncertain. Trimming stripped 0 bases from V and 7 bases from J, with 12 bases between. The germline V gene encodes CDR1 KGHSH and CDR2 LQKENI. This CDR3 comprises 15 residues. CDR3 bases: TGTGCCAGCTCACCACCGATGGGAGGTGGTGAAAAACTGTTTTTT. It is translated as CASSPPMGGGEKLFF.

This sequence joins TRBV5-1 and TRBJ1-1; D may be TRBD1 (6 bases). The V and J ends lost 4 bases and 7 bases respectively, with 14 bases between them. Germline V CDR1 and CDR2: SGHRS, YFSETQ. The CDR3 covers 13 residues. The CDR3 loop is CASSGPPDSEAFF. CDR3 coding DNA: TGCGCCAGCAGCGGGCCTCCGGACAGTGAAGCTTTCTTT.

This clone was seen just once. This chain joins TRBV20-1 and TRBJ2-1, with TRBD2 as a possible D gene (5 bases). Germline V gene data show CDR1 as DFQATT and CDR2 as SNEGSKA (reference sequence). This CDR3 contains 11 residues. Trimming pared 2 bases from V and 15 bases from J, leaving 14 bases between. The CDR3 spells CSARIGLDLFF. In DNA form, the CDR3 reads TGCAGTGCTAGAATAGGACTGGATCTGTTCTTC.

In DNA form, the CDR3 reads TGTGCCAGCAGCTTAGCAGCCTCCTACGAGCAGTACTTC. Its protein is CASSLAASYEQYF. V is TRBV7-3 and J is TRBJ2-7; no clear D. CDR1 is SGHTA, CDR2 FQGTGA, per germline. The CDR3 sequence is 13 residues long. Trimming pared 2 bases from V and 0 bases from J, leaving 5 bases between. Variable domain in full (rest from reference TRBV7-3 and TRBJ2-7): GAGVSQTPSNKVTEKGKYVELRCDPISGHTALYWYRQSLGQGPEFLIYFQGTGAADDSGLPNDRFFAVRPEGSVSTLKIQRTERGDSAVYLCASSLAASYEQYFGPGTRLTVT.

This clone was recorded only once. This chain uses TRBV11-2 with TRBJ2-7, with D hard to call. Deletions cut 0 bases from V and 4 bases from J, with 10 bases between. The germline gives CDR1 SGHAT, CDR2 FQNNGV. This CDR3 has 14 amino acids. Written as DNA, the CDR3 is TGTGCCAGCAGCTTAGATTTTAGCCAGTACGAGCAGTACGTC. This translates into CASSLDFSQYEQYV.

This clone was counted a few times. The chain recombines TRBV5-1 with TRBJ2-7, with unresolved D. Germline CDR1 and CDR2: SGHRS and YFSETQ. The CDR3 is 10 residues long. With 2 bases removed from V and 6 bases from J, the gap between germline ends came to 3 bases. The chain's CDR3 is CASSLSEQYF. The CDR3 DNA reads TGCGCCAGCAGCTTAAGCGAGCAGTACTTC.

The V call is TRBV9, the J call TRBJ2-3; TRBD1 might be the D (5 bases). The length of the CDR3 is 13 residues. Germline V gives CDR1 SGDLS, CDR2 YYNGEE. V lost 2 bases, J lost 6 bases, and 10 bases lay in between. The CDR3 coding sequence is TGTGCCAGCAGCGTCAGGGTCATGGATACGCAGTATTTT. Its protein product is CASSVRVMDTQYF.

The chain combines TRBV6-6 with TRBJ1-2, with D unclear. This CDR3 has 14 amino acids. V lost 6 bases to trimming and J lost 4 bases, with 15 bases between them. The germline V gene has CDR1 MNHNY and CDR2 SVGAGI (reference sequence). The CDR3 protein is CASSYTWPSYGYTF. CDR3 DNA: TGTGCCAGCAGCTATACATGGCCCTCCTATGGCTACACCTTC.

This chain uses TRBV5-1 with TRBJ1-1; no reliable D call. V was cut by 0 bases and J by 4 bases, with 10 bases left in between. CDR3 size: 14 residues. Germline V gene lookup returns CDR1 SGHRS and CDR2 YFSETQ. CDR3 loop: CASSLAGDGTEAFF. The CDR3 nucleotides are TGCGCCAGCAGCTTGGCCGGAGACGGCACTGAAGCTTTCTTT.

The V call is TRBV5-8, the J call TRBJ1-2; D possibly corresponds to TRBD1 (5 bases). The CDR3 runs to 16 residues. Per the germline V gene, CDR1 is SGHTS and CDR2 is YDEGEE. The V and J ends lost 4 bases and 5 bases respectively, with 21 bases between them. This CDR3 reads CASSGTYGRDLYGYTF. Written as DNA, the CDR3 is TGTGCCAGCAGCGGGACGTACGGCAGGGACCTTTATGGCTACACCTTC. Full variable domain (rest looked up from reference TRBV5-8 and TRBJ1-2): EAGVTQSPTHLIKTRGQQATLRCSPISGHTSVYWYQQALGLGLQFLLWYDEGEERNRGNFPPRFSGRQFPNYSSELNVNALELEDSALYLCASSGTYGRDLYGYTFGSGTRLTVV.

The V gene is TRBV6-6, the J gene TRBJ2-7; D unresolved. The germline CDR1 and CDR2 sequences are MNHNY and SVGAGI (reference sequence). Deletions cut 4 bases from V and 0 bases from J, with 10 bases between. The CDR3 is 14 residues long. CDR3: CASSSGFHSYEQYF. For the CDR3, the DNA is TGTGCCAGCAGTTCCGGGTTTCACTCCTACGAGCAGTACTTC.

The J gene is TRBJ1-2, the V gene TRBV7-8; 11 nucleotides agree with TRBD1. This CDR3 contains 13 residues. Germline V gene sequence: CDR1 SGHVS, CDR2 FQNEAQ. V lost 3 bases, J lost 7 bases, and 1 base stayed unmatched. CDR3 coding DNA: TGTGCCAGCAGCTTTGGGACAGGGGGTGGCTACACCTTC. This gives the protein CASSFGTGGGYTF.

The chain combines TRBV5-4 with TRBJ2-1, with D possibly being TRBD2 (6 bases). The CDR3 covers 13 residues. V lost 5 bases, J lost 2 bases, and 8 bases lay in between. Germline V CDR1 and CDR2: SGHNT, YYREEE (reference sequence). This CDR3 reads CASRWGAYNEQFF. CDR3 nucleotides: TGTGCCAGCAGATGGGGGGCCTACAATGAGCAGTTCTTC.

The rearrangement links TRBV7-9 to TRBJ1-3; D may be TRBD1 (6 bases). The CDR3 is 14 amino acids. The V end was cut by 3 bases, the J end by 4 bases, with 10 bases between. Germline-derived CDR1 and CDR2 are SEHNR and FQNEAQ (reference sequence). The CDR3 loop is CASSLGARGNTIYF. The DNA of the CDR3 is TGTGCCAGCAGCTTGGGGGCGCGAGGAAACACCATATATTTT.

In its sample, this clone was seen a few times. The CDR3 nucleotides are TGCGCCAGCAGCTTGGCGCCCGCCTTTCAGTCCGGAGGGAATGAGCAGTTCTTC. Its protein is CASSLAPAFQSGGNEQFF. J is TRBJ2-1 and V is TRBV5-1, with D perhaps TRBD2 (6 bases). Per the germline V gene, CDR1 is SGHRS and CDR2 is YFSETQ. The CDR3 is 18 amino acids. The V and J ends lost 0 bases and 7 bases respectively, with 23 bases between them.

A few counts support this clone. This sequence joins TRBV20-1 and TRBJ1-2; no clear D. Germline lookup yields CDR1 DFQATT and CDR2 SNEGSKA (reference sequence). Trimming stripped 6 bases from V and 7 bases from J, with 12 bases between. The CDR3 is made up of 11 amino acids. The CDR3 DNA is TGCAGTGCCCACCCAGGTGGTGGCTACACCTTC. This encodes CSAHPGGGYTF.

This chain links TRBV7-2 with TRBJ2-1; D uncertain. This CDR3 is 12 amino acids long. The germline V and J ends were trimmed by 8 bases and 8 bases, with 13 bases remaining between them. Germline CDR1 reads SGHTA; CDR2 reads FQGNSA. The CDR3 loop is CASGKARDEQFF. As DNA, the CDR3 is TGTGCCAGCGGGAAGGCCCGGGATGAGCAGTTCTTC. The full variable domain, its missing parts supplied by reference TRBV7-2 and TRBJ2-1, is GAGVSQSPSNKVTEKGKDVELRCDPISGHTALYWYRQSLGQGLEFLIYFQGNSAPDKSGLPSDRFSAERTGGSVSTLTIQRTQQEDSAVYLCASGKARDEQFFGPGTRLTVL.

The chain is built from TRBV6-1 and TRBJ1-2; perhaps TRBD1 as D (5 bases). Germline V lookup: CDR1 MNHNS, CDR2 SASEGT. CDR3 length: 14 residues. The ends were cut back, 5 bases at V and 11 bases at J, with 21 bases in the middle. Here the CDR3 reads CASSHAQKRQIYTF. Here the CDR3 DNA reads TGTGCCAGCAGTCACGCCCAGAAAAGACAGATTTACACCTTC.

The J gene is TRBJ2-2, the V gene TRBV9; tentative D call: TRBD2 (6 bases). This CDR3 is built from 14 residues. V was trimmed by 3 bases and J by 5 bases, leaving 11 bases between them. Germline V gene sequence: CDR1 SGDLS, CDR2 YYNGEE. CDR3 in DNA: TGTGCCAGCAGCGCGGGACTGAGTACCGGGGAGCTGTTTTTT. Amino acid sequence: CASSAGLSTGELFF.

This clone showed up just a few times. The V and J genes are TRBV18 and TRBJ1-2; weak D call: TRBD1 (6 bases). The germline V gene encodes CDR1 KGHSH and CDR2 LQKENI. This CDR3 region has 14 residues. V was clipped by 3 bases and J by 4 bases, with 12 bases between them. CDR3 residues: CASSPEGGTYGYTF. For the CDR3, the DNA is TGTGCCAGCTCACCTGAAGGGGGGACCTATGGCTACACCTTC.

This sequence joins TRBV10-1 and TRBJ2-7; D perhaps matches TRBD1 (6 bases). Germline CDR1 reads WNHNN; CDR2 reads SYGVQD (reference sequence). Deletions cut 7 bases from V and 2 bases from J, with 9 bases between. The length of the CDR3 is 12 residues. The CDR3 DNA reads as TGCGCCAGCACTGGACAGACCTACGAGCAGTACGTC. It encodes CASTGQTYEQYV.